A single sample gave rise to the 20 T cell receptor beta chains below, sequenced in a study of spatial heterogeneity in lung cancer. Specified time point: sample taken at primary tumor resection. Unsorted whole RNA from tumor, nontumor lung or frozen PBMC underwent sequencing. From the 5' RACE reads, TCRdb called clonotypes with MiXCR, one entry per CDR3 protein. The sample includes 40,000 to 55,000 distinct CDR3 sequences, around 6.5% of them seen just once. The sequencing here drew on PBMCs, taken at surgery. The receptors derive from a female donor with early-stage non-small cell lung cancer.

This clonotype was counted at least ten times. This chain joins TRBV4-1 and TRBJ2-2; D gene unclear. V lost 6 bases and J lost 0, with 11 bases in between. The germline V gene has CDR1 MGHRA and CDR2 YSYEKL. The CDR3 runs 15 residues. The CDR3 reads CASRGSGPNTGELFF. The CDR3 nucleotides are TGCGCCAGCAGGGGGTCGGGTCCGAACACCGGGGAGCTGTTTTTT.

This clonotype was seen many times. The chain carries TRBV20-1 and TRBJ2-1; no definite D call. The CDR3 is made up of 14 amino acids. Trimming shortened V by 4 bases and J by 0 bases, and 10 bases separated the two germline ends. Germline loops: CDR1 DFQATT, CDR2 SNEGSKA (reference sequence). As DNA, the CDR3 is TGCAGTGCTACGGGCCATAGCTCCTACAATGAGCAGTTCTTC. The encoded protein is CSATGHSSYNEQFF.

This clonotype was detected a few times. V gene TRBV3-1 combines with J gene TRBJ1-1; D ambiguous. V shed 9 bases and J shed 0 bases, with 11 bases lying between them. This CDR3 has 13 amino acids. Germline V lookup: CDR1 LGHDT, CDR2 YNNKEL (reference sequence). The CDR3 DNA reads as TGTGCCAGTTTCGGGGAAGTGAACACTGAAGCTTTCTTT. Its translation is CASFGEVNTEAFF.

The table lists this clonotype with many counts. The chain carries TRBV20-1 and TRBJ2-1; D may match TRBD1 or TRBD2 (5 bases each). There are 16 residues in the CDR3. V lost 3 bases, J lost 5 bases, and 20 bases lay in between. Germline loops: CDR1 DFQATT, CDR2 SNEGSKA (reference sequence). The CDR3 DNA reads as TGCAGTGCTAGCCCTCGGGACGCCCTCCTGGACAATGAGCAGTTCTTC. Its translation: CSASPRDALLDNEQFF.

This clonotype was seen a handful of times. The chain carries TRBV6-5 and TRBJ1-1; D not certain. Germline V lookup: CDR1 MNHEY, CDR2 SVGAGI. CDR3 size: 15 residues. Trimming took 2 bases from V and 0 from J, leaving 10 bases between them. CDR3 sequence (DNA): TGTGCCAGCAGTTACGATGCCTTGGTGAACACTGAAGCTTTCTTT. It yields the protein CASSYDALVNTEAFF.

This clonotype was counted a few times. The chain carries TRBV10-2 and TRBJ2-5; 9 nucleotides match TRBD2. The CDR3 is 14 residues long. V shed 7 bases, J shed 5 bases, and the junction held 8 bases outside the gene matches. CDR1 is WSHSY, CDR2 SAAADI, per germline. The CDR3 loop is CASTGAGGSETQYF. In DNA form, the CDR3 reads TGCGCCAGCACTGGGGCGGGGGGGAGCGAGACCCAGTACTTC.

Concerning this clonotype itself: Given a much more abundant clone one base away, this may be a read error. The chain has TRBV7-9 and TRBJ2-1; maybe TRBD2 (5 bases). The CDR3 spans 13 residues. Germline V gene sequence: CDR1 SEHNR, CDR2 FQNEAQ (reference sequence). DNA of the CDR3: TGTGCCGGCAGCTCTGGACTCGAGCATGAGCAGTTCTTC. Amino acid sequence: CAGSSGLEHEQFF. The variable domain in full, completed from reference TRBV7-9 and TRBJ2-1, reads DTGVSQNPRHKITKRGQNVTFRCDPISEHNRLYWYRQTLGQGPEFLTYFQNEAQLEKSRLLSDRFSAERPKGSFSTLEIQRTEQGDSAMYLCAGSSGLEHEQFFGPGTRLTVL.

This clonotype was observed a few times. CDR3 sequence (DNA): TGTGCCAGCAGTTTAACGAAAGATCAGCCCCAGCATTTT. Translating it yields CASSLTKDQPQHF. The V gene is TRBV27, the J gene TRBJ1-5, with D hard to call. CDR1 is MNHEY, CDR2 SMNVEV, per germline (reference sequence). The CDR3 is 13 amino acids. V was clipped by 2 bases and J by 5 bases, with 7 bases between them.

This clonotype was seen more than once but under ten times. V usage is TRBV9 and J usage is TRBJ2-3, with D unresolved. There are 11 residues in the CDR3. The V end was cut by 4 bases, the J end by 11 bases, with 11 bases between. Germline V gives CDR1 SGDLS, CDR2 YYNGEE. The CDR3 DNA follows: TGTGCCAGCAGCCTGGGTACCTTGCAGTATTTT. Translation: CASSLGTLQYF.

In this sample, this clonotype turned up many times. This chain connects TRBV5-1 to TRBJ2-1; D might be TRBD2 (7 bases). V was clipped by 3 bases and J by 5 bases, with 15 bases between them. Germline V gene sequence: CDR1 SGHRS, CDR2 YFSETQ. The CDR3 sequence is 15 residues long. This CDR3 is CASSSEGGRDNEQFF. CDR3 nucleotide sequence: TGCGCCAGCAGCTCGGAGGGGGGGCGCGACAATGAGCAGTTCTTC. Full variable domain (outside the CDR3, taken from reference TRBV5-1 and TRBJ2-1): KAGVTQTPRYLIKTRGQQVTLSCSPISGHRSVSWYQQTPGQGLQFLFEYFSETQRNKGNFPGRFSGRQFSNSRSEMNVSTLELGDSALYLCASSSEGGRDNEQFFGPGTRLTVL.

This clonotype was picked up many times. The gene calls are TRBV20-1 and TRBJ2-3; D is ambiguous. With 5 bases removed from V and 1 base from J, the gap between germline ends came to 7 bases. Germline assignment: CDR1 DFQATT and CDR2 SNEGSKA (reference sequence). The CDR3 consists of 12 residues. In DNA, the CDR3 is TGCAGTGCTCACAGCGGCACAGATACGCAGTATTTT. Protein sequence: CSAHSGTDTQYF.

At least ten counts were recorded for this clonotype. The chain carries TRBV7-2 and TRBJ1-3; D gene unclear. This CDR3 comprises 15 residues. The V gene's germline CDR1 is SGHTA and CDR2 FQGNSA. V gave up 2 bases and J gave up 3 bases, with 11 bases separating them. CDR3 in DNA: TGTGCCAGCAGCTTAAAATGGAATTATGGAAACACCATATATTTT. Translation: CASSLKWNYGNTIYF.

This clonotype was picked up a small number of times. The gene calls are TRBV20-1 and TRBJ2-3; D not certain. V lost 0 bases and J 0 bases, leaving 7 bases between the germline ends. Germline-derived CDR1 and CDR2 are DFQATT and SNEGSKA (reference sequence). CDR3 length: 14 amino acids. The CDR3: CSARDPLSTDTQYF. DNA of the CDR3: TGCAGTGCTAGAGACCCCCTGAGCACAGATACGCAGTATTTT.

With respect to this clonotype: This sequence may be a read error, since a much larger clone differs from it by one base. In DNA form, the CDR3 reads TGTGCCAGCAGGGGGACGAGGGGCGAGCAGTACTTC. Protein sequence: CASRGTRGEQYF. This chain connects TRBV6-5 to TRBJ2-7; D is tentatively TRBD1 or TRBD2 (5 bases each). V shed 6 bases and J shed 6 bases, with 12 bases lying between them. The CDR3 has 12 residues. Germline lookup yields CDR1 MNHEY and CDR2 SVGAGI.

This clonotype was observed a few times. The rearrangement uses TRBV25-1 and TRBJ2-2, with D maybe TRBD1 (5 bases). This CDR3 spans 13 amino acids. CDR1 and CDR2 from the germline V gene are MGHDK and SYGVNS. The ends were cut back, 2 bases at V and 4 bases at J, with 5 bases in the middle. The chain's CDR3 is CASSEQGTGELFF. The CDR3 DNA is TGTGCCAGCAGTGAACAGGGCACCGGGGAGCTGTTTTTT.

The chain has TRBV6-5 and TRBJ2-7, with D perhaps being TRBD1 or TRBD2 (5 bases each). V lost 6 bases to trimming and J lost 2 bases, with 14 bases between them. The CDR3 is made up of 14 amino acids. The germline gives CDR1 MNHEY, CDR2 SVGAGI. CDR3 amino acids: CASRTRDGPYEQYF. CDR3 DNA sequence: TGTGCCAGCAGAACCAGGGACGGCCCCTACGAGCAGTACTTC.

Many counts were recorded for this clonotype. The rearrangement joins TRBV20-1 to TRBJ2-3; D uncertain. Trimming left V 5 bases short and J 4 bases short, with 13 bases between. Per the germline V gene, CDR1 is DFQATT and CDR2 is SNEGSKA (reference sequence). The CDR3 is 13 amino acids. CDR3 coding DNA: TGCAGTGCTCGGACGGTCCACGCAGATACGCAGTATTTT. This sequence encodes CSARTVHADTQYF.

This clonotype was picked up a small number of times. CDR3 nucleotide sequence: TGTGCTAGTGGTTCCCTGATGGGGGCCACCGGGGAGCTGTTTTTT. The encoded protein is CASGSLMGATGELFF. The V call is TRBV12-5, the J call TRBJ2-2; weak D call: TRBD1 (6 bases). Germline assignment: CDR1 LGHNT and CDR2 FRNRAP. CDR3 length: 15 residues. V was cut by 4 bases and J by 4 bases, with 13 bases left in between. The complete variable domain, with remaining parts taken from reference TRBV12-5 and TRBJ2-2, reads DARVTQTPRHKVTEMGQEVTMRCQPILGHNTVFWYRQTMMQGLELLAYFRNRAPLDDSGMPKDRFSAEMPDATLATLKIQPSEPRDSAVYFCASGSLMGATGELFFGEGSRLTVL.

This chain joins TRBV24-1 and TRBJ1-5, with D possibly matching TRBD1 (5 bases). Germline V gene data show CDR1 as KGHDR and CDR2 as SFDVKD. V was cut by 5 bases and J by 4 bases, with 11 bases left in between. The CDR3 is made up of 14 amino acids. The CDR3 protein is CATSGRTSNQPQHF. The CDR3 region has the DNA TGTGCCACCAGTGGGCGGACATCAAATCAGCCCCAGCATTTT.

This clonotype was recorded at least ten times. This sequence joins TRBV3-1 and TRBJ2-1; 9 positions match TRBD2. V lost 4 bases and J lost 10; bases outside the gene matches: 11. This CDR3 has 15 amino acids. Germline assignment: CDR1 LGHDT and CDR2 YNNKEL (reference sequence). This CDR3 reads CASSRKGTSTKEQFF. CDR3 nucleotides: TGTGCCAGCAGCCGGAAGGGGACTAGCACCAAAGAGCAGTTCTTC.